This T cell receptor (beta chain) is from a study of T cell repertoires in cytomegalovirus infection. CDR1 is SGHKS and CDR2 is YYEKEE in the germline V gene (reference sequence). The CDR3 sequence is 17 residues long. J gave up 2 bases and V 0 bases, and 5 bases lay outside the gene matches. This clonotype has a handful of counts. The antigen is unknown. TCRdb re-analysed the reads in MiXCR, keeping a single row per CDR3 protein. The sample contains 700,000 to 950,000 distinct CDR3 sequences, 30% to 35% of which appear only once. The source was cultured CD8+ T cells from PBMCs, collected from culture after CMV antigen stimulation. The sequence was collected from a human donor in good health (CMV status not recorded). Some clones in this sample may be carry-over from other donors' samples. The gene calls are TRBV5-5 and TRBJ2-1; 10 positions match TRBD2. The CDR3 protein is CASSLVGLAVTYNEQFF. CDR3 nucleotides: TGTGCCAGCAGCTTGGTTGGACTAGCGGTTACCTACAATGAGCAGTTCTTC.